A single sample gave rise to the 3 T cell receptor beta chains below, sequenced in a study of OX40 agonist ivuxolimab in advanced cancers. Clones were sequenced by immunoSEQ multiplex PCR, and TCRdb holds only the in-frame ones, with some missing. The table records more than 75,000 clones, roughly 80% of them present only once. The sample here was CD4+ or CD8+ T cells sorted from blood, taken in a trial of the OX40 agonist ivuxolimab. These receptor sequences come from an adult with an advanced solid tumor such as melanoma, head and neck, liver or kidney cancer.

The chain carries TRBV11-1 and TRBJ2-4; D gene unclear. Germline V gene data show CDR1 as SGHAT and CDR2 as FQDESV (reference sequence). This CDR3 spans 14 amino acids. The ends were cut back, 1 base at V and 2 bases at J, with 6 bases in the middle. This CDR3 reads CASSLGGTKNIQYF. As DNA, the CDR3 is TGTGCCAGCAGCTTAGGGGGTACCAAAAACATTCAGTACTTC.

CDR3 sequence: CASSLAGGIRNEQFF. The CDR3 DNA reads as TGCGCCAGCAGCCTAGCGGGGGGGATACGAAATGAGCAGTTCTTC. This sequence joins TRBV5-1 and TRBJ2-1; 12 bases line up with TRBD2. With V trimmed by 4 bases and J by 7 bases, 6 bases remained unmatched. The CDR3 has 15 amino acids. Germline-derived CDR1 and CDR2 are SGHRS and YFSETQ.

This clone has a handful of counts. The rearrangement uses TRBV9 and TRBJ1-6; D is perhaps TRBD1 (5 bases). Germline values: CDR1 SGDLS, CDR2 YYNGEE. This CDR3 has 14 residues. Trimming left V 6 bases short and J 5 bases short, with 12 bases between. The CDR3 reads CASTRDGNNSPLHF. The CDR3 DNA reads TGTGCCAGCACTCGGGACGGTAATAATTCACCCCTCCACTTT.